Below, 26 T cell receptor beta chains from the same sample are listed, as sequenced in a study of blood T cells in healthy people across ages. A second PCR of 7 to 11 cycles used a sample-barcoded 5' primer and a J-beta primer mix. TCRdb independently ran MiXCR on the 5' RACE reads; one entry per CDR3 protein. There are about 800,000 distinct CDR3 sequences in the sample; more than 20% occur only once, and under 4% lies in the top ten. The sample also formed part of further work on T cells of mothers and their children.

Sequenced material: blood. These receptors were collected from a boy younger than 18 in good health.

The chain uses TRBV2 and TRBJ1-4; a weak D match, TRBD1 (5 bases). Trimming pared 6 bases from V and 5 bases from J, leaving 19 bases between. From germline, CDR1 is SNHLY and CDR2 FYNNEI. The CDR3 is made up of 16 amino acids. CDR3 in amino acids: CASRHGQGASNEKLFF. In nucleotides, the CDR3 is TGTGCCAGCAGGCATGGGCAGGGCGCGTCAAATGAAAAACTGTTTTTT.

This clonotype appeared a few times. The rearrangement links TRBV6-1 to TRBJ1-1; TRBD1 matches 8 bases. Germline CDR1 reads MNHNS; CDR2 reads SASEGT. V lost 6 bases and J lost 5; bases outside the gene matches: 5. This CDR3 spans 13 amino acids. CDR3 in DNA: TGTGCCAGCAGCCGGACAGGGACTACTGAAGCTTTCTTT. This sequence encodes CASSRTGTTEAFF.

Points on this clonotype: A read error may be the cause here, since a much bigger clone is one base away. The CDR3 DNA sequence: TGTGCCAGCAGCTTCAGGGGGTTTACTAACTATGGCTACACCTTC. It specifies CASSFRGFTNYGYTF. This rearrangement joins TRBV7-2 to TRBJ1-2; 7 nucleotides line up with TRBD1. The germline V gene has CDR1 SGHTA and CDR2 FQGNSA. The V gene end was trimmed by 3 bases and the J gene end by 0 bases; junction bases not matched to a gene: 4. This CDR3 region has 15 residues.

This chain joins TRBV7-9 and TRBJ1-4; unclear D gene. This CDR3 contains 13 residues. Trimming pared 5 bases from V and 4 bases from J, leaving 8 bases between. The germline gives CDR1 SEHNR, CDR2 FQNEAQ (reference sequence). The CDR3 bases are TGTGCCAGCAGCCGGGGTAATAATGAAAAACTGTTTTTT. Encoded protein: CASSRGNNEKLFF.

In its sample, this clonotype was seen a few times. No conserved phenylalanine or tryptophan is present at the end of the CDR3, so a read error is the likely explanation. This CDR3 reads CASSQGPGQGVSDTQYL. The CDR3 DNA sequence: TGCGCCAGCAGCCAAGGCCCGGGACAGGGTGTTTCAGATACGCAGTATCTT. The chain recombines TRBV4-3 with TRBJ2-3; 9 bases agree with TRBD1. Germline trimming cut 1 base from V and 4 bases from J; bases unmatched to any gene: 9. The V gene's germline CDR1 is LGHNA and CDR2 YSLEER. The CDR3 spans 17 residues.

The chain is built from TRBV2 and TRBJ2-2, with TRBD2 as a possible D gene (6 bases). Trimming removed 4 bases at V and 2 bases at J, with 8 bases between. The CDR3 loop spans 14 amino acids. Germline V gene data show CDR1 as SNHLY and CDR2 as FYNNEI. The CDR3 DNA sequence: TGTGCCAGCAGTGGGAGGGGAAACACCGGGGAGCTGTTTTTT. Its translation: CASSGRGNTGELFF.

This clonotype was observed a handful of times. J is TRBJ2-7 and V is TRBV29-1; D is undetermined. Germline CDR1 SQVTM, CDR2 ANQGSEA. The V end lost 0 bases, the J end lost 2 bases, and 11 bases lay between the germline ends. The CDR3 contains 14 residues. The CDR3 here is CSVEDPGEAYEQYF. In nucleotides, the CDR3 is TGCAGCGTTGAAGATCCCGGCGAAGCCTACGAGCAGTACTTC.

The chain employs TRBV5-1 and TRBJ2-1; D is possibly TRBD1 (6 bases). CDR1 SGHRS and CDR2 YFSETQ come from the germline V gene. Trimming took 0 bases from V and 4 from J, leaving 11 bases between them. The CDR3 contains 15 residues. The CDR3 protein is CASSLGGQPYNEQFF. CDR3 nucleotides: TGCGCCAGCAGCTTGGGAGGACAGCCGTACAATGAGCAGTTCTTC.

This sequence joins TRBV7-2 and TRBJ2-7, with TRBD1 matching 11 bases. The CDR3 covers 17 residues. Trimming at V came to 0 bases and at J to 2 bases, leaving 6 bases not matched to a gene. Germline CDR1 SGHTA, CDR2 FQGNSA. The CDR3, as DNA: TGTGCCAGCAGCTTAGCCGGAAGGGGACAGGGGGCCTACGAGCAGTACTTC. It encodes CASSLAGRGQGAYEQYF.

This clonotype was recorded a few times. The rearrangement links TRBV14 to TRBJ1-5; possible D gene TRBD1, 6 bases. This CDR3 contains 17 residues. Trimming shortened V by 2 bases and J by 2 bases, and 16 bases separated the two germline ends. Germline V gene lookup returns CDR1 SGHDN and CDR2 FVKESK. CDR3 region: CASSQLSGVQGNQPQHF. For the CDR3, the DNA is TGTGCCAGCAGCCAACTTTCAGGGGTACAAGGCAATCAGCCCCAGCATTTT.

The chain links TRBV4-1 to TRBJ2-2; TRBD2 matches at 13 bases. The V and J ends lost 2 bases and 2 bases, in that order; junction bases with no gene match: 11. The germline gives CDR1 MGHRA, CDR2 YSYEKL. The CDR3 length is 20 residues. The CDR3 is CASSQIPGTSGRVNTGELFF. The CDR3 coding sequence is TGCGCCAGCAGCCAAATACCCGGAACTAGCGGGAGGGTAAACACCGGGGAGCTGTTTTTT.

The V call is TRBV6-5, the J call TRBJ2-1; D is ambiguous. The CDR3 has 15 amino acids. The V gene's germline CDR1 is MNHEY and CDR2 SVGAGI. The V end was cut by 5 bases, the J end by 2 bases, with 13 bases between. The CDR3 is CASSPLGIPYNEQFF. CDR3 sequence (DNA): TGTGCCAGCAGTCCCCTTGGTATCCCCTACAATGAGCAGTTCTTC.

The chain links TRBV27 to TRBJ2-5; 9 bases fit TRBD2. The assigned J gene may be wrong: the sequence end matches TRBJ2-1 better. Germline-derived CDR1 and CDR2 are MNHEY and SMNVEV (reference sequence). CDR3 length: 15 amino acids. The CDR3 region has the DNA TGTGCCAGCAGTTTTCGGCGGGAGGGCCTCGATGAGCAGTTCTTC. Translated, it gives CASSFRREGLDEQFF.

This clonotype was seen a few times. The chain employs TRBV29-1 and TRBJ1-2; D gene unclear. Germline assignment: CDR1 SQVTM and CDR2 ANQGSEA. Trimming cost V 6 bases and J 4 bases, with 9 bases left between them. The CDR3 consists of 11 residues. The CDR3 reads CSVGSVYGYTF. For the CDR3, the DNA is TGCAGCGTGGGCAGCGTCTATGGCTACACCTTC.

The CDR3 DNA follows: TGCGCCAGCAGCTTGGCCGGGGACAGGTCGTACGAGCAGTACTTC. Translation gives CASSLAGDRSYEQYF. The chain uses TRBV5-1 and TRBJ2-7, with 8 nucleotides matching TRBD1. The trim removed 0 bases at V and 4 bases at J, leaving 6 bases unmatched. The CDR3 length is 15 residues. The germline V gene has CDR1 SGHRS and CDR2 YFSETQ.

The rearrangement joins TRBV6-5 to TRBJ2-5; 8 nucleotides align to TRBD1. The end of the DNA aligns better with TRBJ2-7, so the J call may be wrong. CDR1 and CDR2 (germline): MNHEY, SVGAGI. The CDR3 sequence is 14 residues long. The CDR3 protein is CASGSGQGLDEQYF. CDR3 coding DNA: TGTGCCAGCGGCTCCGGACAGGGTTTAGACGAGCAGTACTTC.

The rearrangement joins TRBV28 to TRBJ2-5; 8 bases agree with TRBD2. The J call may be faulty, since TRBJ2-1 better matches the DNA end. CDR3 size: 15 residues. CDR1 MDHEN and CDR2 SYDVKM come from the germline V gene. Written as DNA, the CDR3 is TGTGCCAGCAGTTTCCTTCGGGGGGGGCACAATGAGCAGTTCTTC. It is translated as CASSFLRGGHNEQFF.

The chain joins TRBV6-1 to TRBJ1-6; 10 bases line up with TRBD1. V trimming: 11 bases; J trimming: 7 bases; junction bases outside the gene matches: 8. This CDR3 comprises 14 residues. The V gene's germline CDR1 is MNHNS and CDR2 SASEGT. The CDR3 DNA sequence: TGTGCCGGCCAGAGGACAGGGGGGAATTCACCCCTCCACTTT. Translation gives CAGQRTGGNSPLHF.

Points on this clonotype: An end of the junction does not agree with germline; a read error may underlie this. This rearrangement joins TRBV28 to TRBJ1-5; 8 bases map to TRBD1. Germline CDR1 MDHEN, CDR2 SYDVKM. The CDR3 extends over 13 amino acids. The CDR3, as DNA: TGTGCCAGCAGTTCAGGGGGCTTTCAGACCCAGCATTTT. Translating it yields CASSSGGFQTQHF.

This clonotype was picked up a small number of times. The V gene is TRBV7-3, the J gene TRBJ2-5; D is perhaps TRBD1 (6 bases). Germline CDR1 SGHTA, CDR2 FQGTGA. The CDR3 has 13 amino acids. V lost 1 base and J lost 5, with 8 bases in between. The CDR3 bases are TGTGCCAGCAGCTTAAACAGGGATGAGACCCAGTACTTC. Translation gives CASSLNRDETQYF. The variable domain in full, with the rest retrieved from reference TRBV7-3 and TRBJ2-5, is GAGVSQTPSNKVTEKGKYVELRCDPISGHTALYWYRQSLGQGPEFLIYFQGTGAADDSGLPNDRFFAVRPEGSVSTLKIQRTERGDSAVYLCASSLNRDETQYFGPGTRLLVL.

This clonotype turned up a few times. The rearrangement links TRBV21-1 to TRBJ2-5. TRBV21-1 is shown as a pseudogene. The CDR3 loop spans 14 amino acids. The CDR3 spells CASSRRTGLIGQYF. The CDR3 DNA reads TGTGCCAGCAGCAGACGGACCGGTTTGATTGGGCAGTACTTC.

This chain's CDR3 is CSARSGQGTVFGSNEQYF. The DNA for the CDR3 is TGCAGTGCTAGGTCGGGACAGGGGACGGTTTTTGGGAGTAACGAGCAGTACTTC. The genes are TRBV20-1 and TRBJ2-7, with 10 bases lining up with TRBD1. The CDR3 spans 18 residues. Germline V gene sequence: CDR1 DFQATT, CDR2 SNEGSKA (reference sequence). The V segment lost 3 bases and the J segment 5 bases; nucleotides outside the gene matches: 19.

This clonotype was seen more than once but under ten times. This chain connects TRBV6-1 to TRBJ2-7; D remains ambiguous. With 6 bases removed from V and 1 base from J, the gap between germline ends came to 13 bases. CDR1 MNHNS and CDR2 SASEGT come from the germline V gene. This CDR3 is 14 amino acids long. CDR3 nucleotides: TGTGCCAGCAGGATAGACATGATATCCTACGAGCAGTACTTC. It is translated as CASRIDMISYEQYF.

This clonotype has a handful of counts. The chain employs TRBV20-1 and TRBJ2-1; maybe TRBD2 (6 bases). CDR1 is DFQATT and CDR2 is SNEGSKA in the germline V gene (reference sequence). This CDR3 contains 15 residues. V was cut by 0 bases and J by 4 bases, with 13 bases left in between. The CDR3 here is CSARDDGSGYNEQFF. The CDR3 region has the DNA TGCAGTGCTAGAGATGATGGTAGCGGTTACAATGAGCAGTTCTTC.

The V and J genes are TRBV18 and TRBJ2-7; no clear D. Germline lookup yields CDR1 KGHSH and CDR2 LQKENI. The CDR3 is 11 amino acids. Trimming removed 3 bases from V and 5 bases from J, with 5 bases in between. CDR3 amino acids: CASSPGHEQYF. The CDR3 coding sequence is TGTGCCAGCTCACCCGGTCACGAGCAGTACTTC.

This clonotype came up a few times. The V gene is TRBV9, the J gene TRBJ2-7, with 12 bases aligning to TRBD2. Losses at the gene ends were 4 bases for V and 10 bases for J; bases not matched to a gene: 6. From germline, CDR1 is SGDLS and CDR2 YYNGEE. The CDR3 has 13 amino acids. The CDR3 here is CASSPWTSGEQYF. The CDR3 region has the DNA TGTGCCAGCAGCCCCTGGACTAGCGGGGAACAGTACTTC.